This T cell receptor beta chain derives from a study of blood T cell repertoires in COVID-19. Study-level information: Samples of COVID-19 (acute and convalescent) were obtained from the United States, Italy and Spain.

As processed by the authors: Amplification from reference gene primers served as the basis for estimated nucleated cell counts. Produced via immunoSEQ multiplex PCR; TCRdb's table is partial and in-frame only. V, J and clone size are those of that table, while D and trimming were read from the DNA. The table includes 200,000 to 300,000 clones, 75% to 90% detected once. The CDR3 runs 13 residues. Germline V lookup: CDR1 LNHDA, CDR2 SQIVND (reference sequence). V lost 7 bases to trimming and J lost 5 bases; unmatched junction nucleotides: 6. The clonotype was recovered from an older woman with active or convalescent COVID-19. The chain employs TRBV19 and TRBJ1-2, with 8 bases matching TRBD1. Material for sequencing was peripheral blood. CDR3 nucleotide sequence: TGTGCCAGTACCCCCCAGGGGGCGTATGGCTACACCTTC. Protein sequence: CASTPQGAYGYTF.